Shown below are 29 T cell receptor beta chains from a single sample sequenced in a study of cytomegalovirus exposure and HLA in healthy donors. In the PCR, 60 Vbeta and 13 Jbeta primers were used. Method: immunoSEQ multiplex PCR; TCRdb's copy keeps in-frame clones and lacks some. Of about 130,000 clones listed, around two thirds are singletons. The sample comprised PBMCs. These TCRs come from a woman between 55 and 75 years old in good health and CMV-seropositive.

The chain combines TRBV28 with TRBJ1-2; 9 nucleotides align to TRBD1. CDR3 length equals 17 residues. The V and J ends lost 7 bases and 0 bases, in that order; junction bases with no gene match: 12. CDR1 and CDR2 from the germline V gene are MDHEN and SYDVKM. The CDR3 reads CASTAPGTGSPNYGYTF. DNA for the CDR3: TGTGCCAGCACCGCACCCGGGACAGGGTCCCCTAACTATGGCTACACCTTC.

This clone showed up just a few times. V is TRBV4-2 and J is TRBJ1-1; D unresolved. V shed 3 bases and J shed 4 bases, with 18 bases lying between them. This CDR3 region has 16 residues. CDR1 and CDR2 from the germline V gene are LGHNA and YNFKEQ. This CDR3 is CASSHPTASRGTEAFF. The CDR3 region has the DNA TGTGCCAGCAGCCACCCAACCGCTTCTCGGGGCACTGAAGCTTTCTTT.

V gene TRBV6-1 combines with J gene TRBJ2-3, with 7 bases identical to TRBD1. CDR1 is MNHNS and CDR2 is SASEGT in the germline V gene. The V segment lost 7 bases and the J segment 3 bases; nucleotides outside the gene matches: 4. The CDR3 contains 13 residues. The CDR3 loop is CASIAGGTDTQYF. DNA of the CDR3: TGTGCCAGCATAGCAGGGGGAACAGATACGCAGTATTTT.

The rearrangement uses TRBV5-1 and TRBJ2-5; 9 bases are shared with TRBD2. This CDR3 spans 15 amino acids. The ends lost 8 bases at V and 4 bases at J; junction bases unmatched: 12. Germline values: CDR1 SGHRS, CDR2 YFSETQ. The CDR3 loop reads CASTGGGRAGETQYF. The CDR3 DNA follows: TGCGCCAGTACCGGGGGCGGGAGGGCCGGAGAGACCCAGTACTTC.

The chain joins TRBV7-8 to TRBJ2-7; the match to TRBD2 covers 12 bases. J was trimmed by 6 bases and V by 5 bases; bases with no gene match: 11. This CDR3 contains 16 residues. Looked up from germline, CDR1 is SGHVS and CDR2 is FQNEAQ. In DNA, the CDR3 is TGTGCCAGCAGCCTCTCCGCGGGACTAGCGGGTCTCGAGCAGTACTTC. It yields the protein CASSLSAGLAGLEQYF.

CDR3 nucleotide sequence: TGTGCCATCAGTGAGTCACAGGGCCCTTACGGCTACGAGCAGTACTTC. Amino acids: CAISESQGPYGYEQYF. The rearrangement links TRBV10-3 to TRBJ2-7; tentative D call: TRBD1 (6 bases). CDR3 length: 16 residues. Looked up from germline, CDR1 is ENHRY and CDR2 is SYGVKD. V was cut by 0 bases and J by 3 bases, with 15 bases left in between.

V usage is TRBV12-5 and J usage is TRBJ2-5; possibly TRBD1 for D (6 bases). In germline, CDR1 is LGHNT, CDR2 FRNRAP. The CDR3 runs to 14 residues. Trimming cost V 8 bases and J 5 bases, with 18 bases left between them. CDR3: CASTLVGGVETQYF. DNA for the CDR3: TGTGCTAGTACTTTGGTAGGGGGAGTGGAGACCCAGTACTTC. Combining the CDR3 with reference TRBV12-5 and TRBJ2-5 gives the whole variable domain DARVTQTPRHKVTEMGQEVTMRCQPILGHNTVFWYRQTMMQGLELLAYFRNRAPLDDSGMPKDRFSAEMPDATLATLKIQPSEPRDSAVYFCASTLVGGVETQYFGPGTRLLVL.

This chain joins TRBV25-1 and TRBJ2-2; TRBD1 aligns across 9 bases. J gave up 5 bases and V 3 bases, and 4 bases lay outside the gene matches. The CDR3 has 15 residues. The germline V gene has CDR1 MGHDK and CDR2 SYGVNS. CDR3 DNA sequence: TGTGCCAGCAGTGATCCCGGGACAGGGACCGGGGAGCTGTTTTTT. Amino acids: CASSDPGTGTGELFF.

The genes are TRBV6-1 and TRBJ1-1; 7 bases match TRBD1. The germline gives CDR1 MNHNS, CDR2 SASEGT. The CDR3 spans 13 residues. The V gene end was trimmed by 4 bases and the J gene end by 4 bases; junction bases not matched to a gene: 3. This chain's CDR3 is CASSVGTATEAFF. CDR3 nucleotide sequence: TGTGCCAGCAGTGTCGGGACAGCCACTGAAGCTTTCTTT.

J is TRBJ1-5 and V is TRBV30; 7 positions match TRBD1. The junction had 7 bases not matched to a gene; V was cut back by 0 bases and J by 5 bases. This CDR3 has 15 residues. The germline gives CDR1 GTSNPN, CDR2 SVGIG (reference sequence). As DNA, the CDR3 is TGTGCCTGGAGTGTAGCCGGGACAGTGCATCAGCCCCAGCATTTT. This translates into CAWSVAGTVHQPQHF.

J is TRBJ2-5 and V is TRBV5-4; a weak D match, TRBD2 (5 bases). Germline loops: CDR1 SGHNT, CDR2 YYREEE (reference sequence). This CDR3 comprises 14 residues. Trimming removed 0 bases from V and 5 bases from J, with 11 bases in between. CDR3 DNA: TGTGCCAGCAGCTTGGTCGGGGTAGCGGAGACCCAGTACTTC. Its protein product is CASSLVGVAETQYF.

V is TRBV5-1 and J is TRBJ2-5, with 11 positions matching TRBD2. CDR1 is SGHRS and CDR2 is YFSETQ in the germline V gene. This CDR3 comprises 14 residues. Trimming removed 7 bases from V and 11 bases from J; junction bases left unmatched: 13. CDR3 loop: CASGTSGSGGEQYF. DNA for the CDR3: TGCGCCAGCGGGACTAGCGGTTCGGGTGGGGAGCAGTACTTC.

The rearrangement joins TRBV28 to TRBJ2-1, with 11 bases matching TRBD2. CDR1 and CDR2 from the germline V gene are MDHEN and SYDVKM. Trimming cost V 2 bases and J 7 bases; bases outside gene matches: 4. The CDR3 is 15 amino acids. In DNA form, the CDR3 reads TGTGCCAGCAGTTTAGGGTCTAGCGGGAGGAATGAGCAGTTCTTC. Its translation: CASSLGSSGRNEQFF. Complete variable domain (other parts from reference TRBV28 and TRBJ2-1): DVKVTQSSRYLVKRTGEKVFLECVQDMDHENMFWYRQDPGLGLRLIYFSYDVKMKEKGDIPEGYSVSREKKERFSLILESASTNQTSMYLCASSLGSSGRNEQFFGPGTRLTVL.

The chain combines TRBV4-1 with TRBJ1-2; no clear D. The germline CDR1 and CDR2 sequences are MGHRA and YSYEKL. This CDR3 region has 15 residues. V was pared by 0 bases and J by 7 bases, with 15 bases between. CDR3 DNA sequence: TGCGCCAGCAGCCAAGAGCTTCAGAGGGAGATTGGCTACACCTTC. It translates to CASSQELQREIGYTF.

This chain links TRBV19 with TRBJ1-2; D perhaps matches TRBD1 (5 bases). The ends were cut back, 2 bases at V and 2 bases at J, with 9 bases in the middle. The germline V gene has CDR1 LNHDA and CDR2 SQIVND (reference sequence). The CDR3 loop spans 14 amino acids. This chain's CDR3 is CASSIKEGNYGYTF. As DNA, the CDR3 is TGTGCCAGTAGTATAAAGGAGGGGAACTATGGCTACACCTTC.

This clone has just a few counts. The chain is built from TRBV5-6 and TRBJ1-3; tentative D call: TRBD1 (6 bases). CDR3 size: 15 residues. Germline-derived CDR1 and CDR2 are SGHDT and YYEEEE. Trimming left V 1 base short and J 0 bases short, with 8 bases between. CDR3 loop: CASSLTGSSGNTIYF. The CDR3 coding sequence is TGTGCCAGCAGCTTGACAGGGTCCTCTGGAAACACCATATATTTT.

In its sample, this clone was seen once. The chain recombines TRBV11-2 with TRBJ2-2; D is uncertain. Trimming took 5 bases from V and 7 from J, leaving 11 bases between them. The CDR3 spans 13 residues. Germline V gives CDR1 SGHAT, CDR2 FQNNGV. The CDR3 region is CASSLTTGGELFF. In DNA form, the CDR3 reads TGTGCCAGCAGCCTTACTACGGGCGGGGAGCTGTTTTTT.

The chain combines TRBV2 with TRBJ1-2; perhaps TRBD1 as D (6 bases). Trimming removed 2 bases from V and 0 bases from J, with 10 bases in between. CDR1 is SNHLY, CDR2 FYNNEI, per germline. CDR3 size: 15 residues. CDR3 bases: TGTGCCAGCAGTGAAAAGACAGGAACTAACTATGGCTACACCTTC. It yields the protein CASSEKTGTNYGYTF.

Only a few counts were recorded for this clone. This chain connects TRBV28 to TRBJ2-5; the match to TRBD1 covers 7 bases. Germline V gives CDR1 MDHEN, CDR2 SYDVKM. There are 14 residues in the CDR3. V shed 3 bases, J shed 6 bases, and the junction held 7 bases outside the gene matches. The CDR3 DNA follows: TGTGCCAGCAGTTTTGGACAGGATCGAAAGACCCAGTACTTC. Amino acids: CASSFGQDRKTQYF.

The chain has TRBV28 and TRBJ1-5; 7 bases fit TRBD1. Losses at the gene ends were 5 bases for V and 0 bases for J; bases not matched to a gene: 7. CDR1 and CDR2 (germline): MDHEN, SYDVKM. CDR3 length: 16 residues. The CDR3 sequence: CASSGGTVYSNQPQHF. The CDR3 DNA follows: TGTGCCAGCAGTGGGGGGACAGTTTATAGCAATCAGCCCCAGCATTTT.

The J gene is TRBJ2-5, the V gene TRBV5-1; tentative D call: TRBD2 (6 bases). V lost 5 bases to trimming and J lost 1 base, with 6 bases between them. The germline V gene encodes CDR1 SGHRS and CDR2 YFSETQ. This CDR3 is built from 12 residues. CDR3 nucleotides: TGCGCCAGCAGGGGACTCCAAGAGACCCAGTACTTC. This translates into CASRGLQETQYF.

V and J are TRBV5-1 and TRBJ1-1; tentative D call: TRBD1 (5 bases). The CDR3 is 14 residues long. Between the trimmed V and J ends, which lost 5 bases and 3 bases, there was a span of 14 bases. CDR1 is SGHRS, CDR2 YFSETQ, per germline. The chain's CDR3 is CASSPAGGDTEAFF. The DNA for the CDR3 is TGCGCCAGCAGTCCGGCCGGGGGGGACACTGAAGCTTTCTTT.

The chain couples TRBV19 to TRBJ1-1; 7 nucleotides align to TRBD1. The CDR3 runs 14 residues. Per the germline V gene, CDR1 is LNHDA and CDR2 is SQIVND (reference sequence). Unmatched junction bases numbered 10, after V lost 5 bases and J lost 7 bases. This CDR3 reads CASSHPEGAGEAFF. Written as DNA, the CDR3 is TGTGCCAGTAGTCACCCCGAGGGGGCGGGTGAAGCTTTCTTT.

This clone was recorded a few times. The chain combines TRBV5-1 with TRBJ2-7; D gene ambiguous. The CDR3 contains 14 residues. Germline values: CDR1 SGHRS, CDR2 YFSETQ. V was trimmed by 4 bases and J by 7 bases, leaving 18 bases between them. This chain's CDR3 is CASSPEAASSEQYF. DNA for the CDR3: TGCGCCAGCAGCCCAGAGGCAGCCTCATCTGAGCAGTACTTC.

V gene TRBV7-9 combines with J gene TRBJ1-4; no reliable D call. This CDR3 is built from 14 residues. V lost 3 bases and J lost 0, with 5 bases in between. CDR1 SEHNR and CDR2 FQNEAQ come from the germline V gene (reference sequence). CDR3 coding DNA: TGTGCCAGCAGCTTCGGTGCAACTAATGAAAAACTGTTTTTT. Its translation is CASSFGATNEKLFF. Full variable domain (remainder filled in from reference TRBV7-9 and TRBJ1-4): DTGVSQNPRHKITKRGQNVTFRCDPISEHNRLYWYRQTLGQGPEFLTYFQNEAQLEKSRLLSDRFSAERPKGSFSTLEIQRTEQGDSAMYLCASSFGATNEKLFFGSGTQLSVL.

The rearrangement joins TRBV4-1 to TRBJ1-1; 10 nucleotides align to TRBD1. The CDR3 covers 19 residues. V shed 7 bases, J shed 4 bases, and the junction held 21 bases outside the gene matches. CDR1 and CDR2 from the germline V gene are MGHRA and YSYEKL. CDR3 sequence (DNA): TGCGCCAGCACATATCGGGACAAGGGACAGGGGCTTGGGGTCACTGAAGCTTTCTTT. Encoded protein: CASTYRDKGQGLGVTEAFF.

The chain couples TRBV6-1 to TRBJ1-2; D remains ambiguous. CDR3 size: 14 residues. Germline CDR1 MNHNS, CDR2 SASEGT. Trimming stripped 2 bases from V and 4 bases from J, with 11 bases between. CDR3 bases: TGTGCCAGCAGTGAATCCACAGTCTCCTATGGCTACACCTTC. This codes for CASSESTVSYGYTF.

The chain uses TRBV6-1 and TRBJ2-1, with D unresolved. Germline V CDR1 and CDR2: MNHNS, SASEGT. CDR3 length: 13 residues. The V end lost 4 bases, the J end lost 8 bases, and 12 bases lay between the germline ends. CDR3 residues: CASSVGQVDEQFF. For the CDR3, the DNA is TGTGCCAGCAGTGTTGGGCAGGTGGATGAGCAGTTCTTC.

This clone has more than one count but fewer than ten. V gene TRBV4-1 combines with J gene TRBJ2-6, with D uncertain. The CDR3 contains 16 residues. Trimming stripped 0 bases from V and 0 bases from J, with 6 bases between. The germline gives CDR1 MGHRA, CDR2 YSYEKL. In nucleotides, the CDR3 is TGCGCCAGCAGCCAAGATCTGAGCTCTGGGGCCAACGTCCTGACTTTC. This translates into CASSQDLSSGANVLTF.